This T cell receptor (beta chain) was captured by sequencing in a study of T cells in Graves' hyperthyroidism and ophthalmopathy. Study results and limitations: A model of 13 V-J features distinguished ophthalmopathy from stable hyperthyroidism.

The hyperthyroidism was newly diagnosed and had lasted under 2 months; the patients were aged 18 to 65. Researchers amplified the TCR beta CDR3 regions from RNA transcripts. The TCR CDR3 was amplified in a first-round RT-PCR using the HTBI primer set. One entry per CDR3 protein, called by TCRdb with MiXCR from the multiplex PCR reads. Here the sample spans around 440,000 distinct CDR3 sequences, 15% to 18% being singletons. There are many counts of this clonotype. The target antigen is unknown. Sequencing input: blood. The TCR comes from a woman aged 18-29 years with Graves' hyperthyroidism.

The chain's CDR3 is CASRNPGSYEQYF. The DNA of the CDR3 is TGTGCCAGCAGAAACCCGGGTTCCTACGAGCAGTACTTC. V and J are TRBV12-3 or TRBV12-4 and TRBJ2-7; D is undetermined. Between the trimmed V and J ends, which lost 6 bases and 1 base, there was a span of 10 bases. The CDR3 loop spans 13 amino acids.